This is a list of T cell receptor beta chains from one sample in a study of blood T cell repertoires in COVID-19. Profiling relied on immunoSEQ multiplex PCR, and the TCRdb table lists in-frame clones only, not all of them. In the table there are approximately 47,000 clones, roughly 88% of which are singletons. Material: peripheral blood. The receptor source for this set is a woman aged 55-75 years with acute or convalescent COVID-19. The CDR3 runs from the conserved cysteine through the conserved F or W. The order of the fields is clone size, V gene, J gene, CDR3 protein. Clone size appears in some rows only: once, few, many, or a class for an expanded clone.

NA	TRBV6-1	TRBJ1-5	CASSGGTGLKNQPQHF
NA	TRBV6-5	TRBJ2-4	CASNPWTGGKNIQYF
NA	TRBV14	TRBJ1-2	CASSDGPGERPF
once	TRBV18	TRBJ1-5	CASSPSDRRQPQHF
NA	TRBV20-1	TRBJ2-3	CSASQGGQRADTQYF
NA	TRBV19	TRBJ1-5	CASSGVLGGRVDRYSNQPQHF
NA	TRBV7-6	TRBJ2-5	CASSLMSSPRETQYF
few	TRBV6-5	TRBJ2-3	CASSPGLRTDTQYF
NA	TRBV7-3	TRBJ2-1	CASSLQGRNEQFF
NA	TRBV6-5	TRBJ2-7	CASGQGLALDEQYF
NA	TRBV18	TRBJ2-7	CASSPGTGLMIYEQYF
NA	TRBV7-9	TRBJ2-1	CASSARGVVMNEQFF
few	TRBV27	TRBJ1-5	CASSPTPEVRSNQPQHF
NA	TRBV28	TRBJ1-2	CASKRRDRALYGYTF
NA	TRBV10-1	TRBJ2-1	CASSESLRRNEQFF
NA	TRBV19	TRBJ2-5	CASTAYGGGETQYF
NA	TRBV10-3	TRBJ2-7	CAISGTGGRFSYEQYF
NA	TRBV19	TRBJ1-5	CASQGQANQPQHF
NA	TRBV3-1/TRBV3-2	TRBJ1-2	CASSRRGTGGRGYGYTF
NA	TRBV5-1	TRBJ1-1	CASSLETELNTEAFF